This TCR beta chain emerged from a study of T cell responses to AZD1222 COVID-19 vaccine. Study outcomes and limitations: CD4 TCRs linked to vaccination spanned spike, dominating at 160-218 and 743-854. Compared with day 0, the breadth and depth of the Spike-specific TCR repertoire rose significantly after two doses of AZD1222. In the spike-specific TCR repertoire, nearly half reportedly target unmutated variant regions. In a largely white British group with more females than males, clonal diversity was possibly underestimated.

Germline V gene data show CDR1 as LNHDA and CDR2 as SQIVND (reference sequence). The V gene end was trimmed by 5 bases and the J gene end by 0 bases; junction bases not matched to a gene: 8. The CDR3 sequence is 16 residues long. Repertoires were generated with immunoSEQ multiplex PCR, while TCRdb's copy carries only in-frame clones and drops some. The sample lists some 150,000 clones; 89% were seen once. Notes on this clone: The antigen is undetermined.

The J gene is TRBJ2-7, the V gene TRBV19, with 9 bases aligning to TRBD1. The sequence was obtained from an adult in good health. Here the sequenced sample was peripheral blood, taken on day 0 of AZD1222 vaccination. CDR3 nucleotide sequence: TGTGCCAGTAGTGTCTTACCGGGACAGGGCTCCTACGAGCAGTACTTC. It is translated as CASSVLPGQGSYEQYF.